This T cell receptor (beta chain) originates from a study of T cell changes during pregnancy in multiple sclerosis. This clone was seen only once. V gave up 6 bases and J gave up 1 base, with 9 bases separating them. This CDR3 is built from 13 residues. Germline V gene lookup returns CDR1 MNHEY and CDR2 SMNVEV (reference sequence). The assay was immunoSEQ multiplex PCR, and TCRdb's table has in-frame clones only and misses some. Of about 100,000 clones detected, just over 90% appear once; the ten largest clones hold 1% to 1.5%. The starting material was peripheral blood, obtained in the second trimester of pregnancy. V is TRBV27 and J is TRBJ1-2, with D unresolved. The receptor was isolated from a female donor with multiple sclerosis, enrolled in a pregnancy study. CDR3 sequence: CASSITHNYGYTF. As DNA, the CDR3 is TGTGCCAGCAGCATAACACATAACTATGGCTACACCTTC.